The 18 T cell receptor beta chains reported below all come from one sample, sequenced in a study of Ad26.COV2.S vaccination and SARS-CoV-2 variants. Treatment meaning: over 15 received Ad26.COV2.S at low or high dose, single or two shots; a few received placebo; per-sample allocation not given. It was on day 63 after the first vaccine or placebo injection that samples were taken. Produced via immunoSEQ multiplex PCR; TCRdb's table is partial and in-frame only. The sample has approximately 420,000 clones; about 85% are singletons. The starting material was peripheral blood, obtained in a trial of Ad26.COV2.S vaccine versus placebo. Receptors originate from a person aged 18-60 years who received the Ad26.COV2.S COVID-19 vaccine or a placebo.

This clone was seen more than once but under ten times. This chain connects TRBV3-1 (or the pseudogene TRBV3-2) to TRBJ2-2; a weak D match, TRBD1 (6 bases). The CDR3 contains 14 residues. The V end was cut by 4 bases, the J end by 5 bases, with 11 bases between. CDR1 and CDR2 (germline): LGHDT, YNNKEL (reference sequence). The DNA of the CDR3 is TGTGCCAGCAGCCTTAACAGGGAGACCGGGGAGCTGTTTTTT. This sequence encodes CASSLNRETGELFF.

The chain combines TRBV2 with TRBJ1-6; D is unclear. CDR1 is SNHLY and CDR2 is FYNNEI in the germline V gene. The CDR3 length is 12 residues. The V gene lost 8 bases and the J gene lost 6 bases, with 8 bases spanning the gap. CDR3 loop: CASQSGNSPLHF. The CDR3 DNA is TGTGCCAGCCAGAGTGGTAATTCACCCCTCCACTTT.

This chain's CDR3 is CASSQVYSYNEQFF. CDR3 DNA sequence: TGTGCCAGCAGCCAAGTTTATTCCTACAATGAGCAGTTCTTC. The genes are TRBV3-1 (or the pseudogene TRBV3-2) and TRBJ2-1; D unclear. CDR3 length: 14 amino acids. The germline V gene has CDR1 LGHDT and CDR2 YNNKEL (reference sequence). The V gene lost 1 base and the J gene lost 1 base, with 5 bases spanning the gap.

The chain has TRBV15 and TRBJ1-1, with D maybe TRBD1 (5 bases). Germline V gene sequence: CDR1 LNHNV, CDR2 YYDKDF (reference sequence). V was shortened by 0 bases and J by 11 bases, with 22 bases between the two germline ends. The CDR3 covers 16 residues. The CDR3 DNA reads as TGTGCCACCAGCAGAGAGCGGCAGGACAAAGGAGGAAGGGCTTTCTTT. Translation: CATSRERQDKGGRAFF.

The chain is built from TRBV2 and TRBJ2-1; D uncertain. CDR3 length: 15 amino acids. Looked up from germline, CDR1 is SNHLY and CDR2 is FYNNEI. Trimming pared 0 bases from V and 0 bases from J, leaving 6 bases between. The CDR3 loop is CASSEAAHSYNEQFF. The CDR3 nucleotides are TGTGCCAGCAGTGAAGCGGCTCACTCCTACAATGAGCAGTTCTTC.

This clone is medium-sized by share. The rearrangement links TRBV6-4 to TRBJ2-6, with TRBD1 identical over 7 bases. Germline CDR1 is MRHNA and CDR2 is SNTAGT. CDR3 size: 15 residues. J lost 3 bases, V lost 5 bases, and 4 bases had no gene match. CDR3 in amino acids: CASSSGDSGANVLTF. In DNA, the CDR3 is TGTGCCAGCAGTTCAGGGGACAGTGGGGCCAACGTCCTGACTTTC.

The chain combines TRBV12-2 with TRBJ2-7; the DNA was not compared with TRBD1, the D call given in the table. TRBV12-2 corresponds to a pseudogene. There are 15 residues in the CDR3. The CDR3 here is CASRPRGRTPHEQYF. DNA for the CDR3: TGTGCAAGTCGCCCCAGGGGGAGGACACCCCACGAGCAGTACTTC.

The gene calls are TRBV3-1 (or the pseudogene TRBV3-2) and TRBJ2-2; 7 positions agree with TRBD2. The V gene's germline CDR1 is LGHDT and CDR2 YNNKEL (reference sequence). The CDR3 runs to 17 residues. V lost 5 bases to trimming and J lost 4 bases; unmatched junction nucleotides: 13. The CDR3 DNA sequence: TGTGCCAGCAGCTTCCGATGGGAGGGTAGAACCACCGGGGAGCTGTTTTTT. Encoded protein: CASSFRWEGRTTGELFF.

The V call is TRBV4-1, the J call TRBJ2-3, with 11 positions matching TRBD2. The germline gives CDR1 MGHRA, CDR2 YSYEKL. V lost 3 bases to trimming and J lost 6 bases; unmatched junction nucleotides: 8. This CDR3 has 16 amino acids. DNA of the CDR3: TGCGCCAGCAGCCAGCCCTTAGCGGGGGGGCAGGATACGCAGTATTTT. Residues: CASSQPLAGGQDTQYF.

This chain links TRBV6-5 with TRBJ1-3; D unresolved. V was clipped by 10 bases and J by 0 bases, with 13 bases between them. The V gene's germline CDR1 is MNHEY and CDR2 SVGAGI. This CDR3 is 14 amino acids long. The chain's CDR3 is CATTPFSSGNTIYF. In nucleotides, the CDR3 is TGTGCCACCACACCATTTTCCTCTGGAAACACCATATATTTT.

The chain combines TRBV27 with TRBJ2-1, with TRBD2 identical over 8 bases. Germline V CDR1 and CDR2: MNHEY, SMNVEV (reference sequence). With 6 bases clipped from V and 2 bases from J, the junction kept 6 bases outside the gene matches. This CDR3 contains 15 residues. CDR3 loop: CASSPLAEPYNEQFF. Here the CDR3 DNA reads TGTGCCAGCAGCCCACTAGCGGAACCCTACAATGAGCAGTTCTTC.

The chain employs TRBV5-5 and TRBJ1-1, with a tentative D call TRBD1 (5 bases). The CDR3 runs 14 residues. Germline lookup yields CDR1 SGHKS and CDR2 YYEKEE (reference sequence). The V end lost 2 bases, the J end lost 5 bases, and 13 bases lay between the germline ends. CDR3 region: CASSLGESGTEAFF. DNA for the CDR3: TGTGCCAGCAGCTTAGGGGAAAGCGGGACTGAAGCTTTCTTT.

The genes are TRBV20-1 and TRBJ1-4; D not resolved. The germline gives CDR1 DFQATT, CDR2 SNEGSKA (reference sequence). The germline V and J ends were trimmed by 1 base and 7 bases, with 1 base remaining between them. The CDR3 has 10 residues. CDR3 region: CSARAEKLFF. CDR3 DNA sequence: TGCAGTGCTAGAGCTGAAAAACTGTTTTTT.

CDR3 loop: CASSEQGRSQPQHF. The CDR3 region has the DNA TGTGCCAGCAGCGAGCAGGGAAGGAGTCAGCCCCAGCATTTT. V is TRBV2 and J is TRBJ1-5; the D gene is possibly TRBD1 (5 bases). This CDR3 contains 14 residues. Germline V gives CDR1 SNHLY, CDR2 FYNNEI. Trimming stripped 6 bases from V and 6 bases from J, with 15 bases between.

V usage is TRBV29-1 and J usage is TRBJ2-7, with TRBD2 matching 9 bases. CDR3 length equals 13 residues. Per the germline V gene, CDR1 is SQVTM and CDR2 is ANQGSEA. Unmatched junction bases numbered 8, after V lost 5 bases and J lost 6 bases. CDR3 amino acids: CSVLAGGPSEQYF. The CDR3 bases are TGCAGCGTTTTGGCGGGGGGGCCGAGCGAGCAGTACTTC.

This clone came up once. The chain employs TRBV3-1 (or the pseudogene TRBV3-2) and TRBJ2-1; D remains ambiguous. This CDR3 spans 14 amino acids. Between the trimmed V and J ends, which lost 6 bases and 0 bases, there was a span of 9 bases. Per germline, CDR1 LGHDT and CDR2 YNNKEL (reference sequence). The CDR3 bases are TGTGCCAGCAGTCATACAAGCTCCTACAATGAGCAGTTCTTC. It yields the protein CASSHTSSYNEQFF.

This chain connects TRBV3-1 (or the pseudogene TRBV3-2) to TRBJ1-5; D not certain. Trimming cost V 0 bases and J 8 bases, with 8 bases left between them. Germline V CDR1 and CDR2: LGHDT, YNNKEL (reference sequence). The CDR3 length is 13 residues. CDR3 sequence (DNA): TGTGCCAGCAGCCAAGACCCCGGGAAGCCCCAGCATTTT. Its translation is CASSQDPGKPQHF.

The J gene is TRBJ2-2, the V gene TRBV5-1; D gene unclear. CDR3 length: 14 residues. V lost 0 bases and J lost 4, with 7 bases in between. Germline lookup yields CDR1 SGHRS and CDR2 YFSETQ. The chain's CDR3 is CASSLAVSTGELFF. DNA for the CDR3: TGCGCCAGCAGCTTGGCAGTTTCCACCGGGGAGCTGTTTTTT.